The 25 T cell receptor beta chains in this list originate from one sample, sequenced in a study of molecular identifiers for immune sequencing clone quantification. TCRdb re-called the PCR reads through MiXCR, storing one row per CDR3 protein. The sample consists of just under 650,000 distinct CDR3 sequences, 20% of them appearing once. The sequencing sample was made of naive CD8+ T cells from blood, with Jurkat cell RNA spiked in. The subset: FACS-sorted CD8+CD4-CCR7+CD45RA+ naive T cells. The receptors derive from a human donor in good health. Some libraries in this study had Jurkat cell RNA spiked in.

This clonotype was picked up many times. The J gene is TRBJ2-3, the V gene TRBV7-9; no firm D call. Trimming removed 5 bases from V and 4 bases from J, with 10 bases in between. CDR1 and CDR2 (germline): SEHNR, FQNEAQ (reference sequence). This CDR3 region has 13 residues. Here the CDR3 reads CASSHSSADTQYF. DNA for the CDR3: TGTGCCAGCAGCCACTCGAGCGCAGATACGCAGTATTTT.

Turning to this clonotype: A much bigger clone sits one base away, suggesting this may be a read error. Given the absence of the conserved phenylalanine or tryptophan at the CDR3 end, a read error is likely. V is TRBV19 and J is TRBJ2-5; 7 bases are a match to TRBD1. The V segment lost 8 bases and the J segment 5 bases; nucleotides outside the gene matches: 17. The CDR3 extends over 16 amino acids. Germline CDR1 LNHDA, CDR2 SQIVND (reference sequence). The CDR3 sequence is CASDNSGGIAPETQYL. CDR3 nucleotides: TGTGCCAGTGATAATTCAGGGGGAATCGCTCCGGAGACCCAGTACCTC.

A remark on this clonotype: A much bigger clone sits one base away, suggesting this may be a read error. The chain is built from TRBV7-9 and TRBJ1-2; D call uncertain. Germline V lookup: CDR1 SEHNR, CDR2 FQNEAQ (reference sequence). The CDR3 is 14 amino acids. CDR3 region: CAGSTGPSNYGYTF. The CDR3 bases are TGTGCCGGCAGTACCGGGCCATCTAACTATGGCTACACCTTC.

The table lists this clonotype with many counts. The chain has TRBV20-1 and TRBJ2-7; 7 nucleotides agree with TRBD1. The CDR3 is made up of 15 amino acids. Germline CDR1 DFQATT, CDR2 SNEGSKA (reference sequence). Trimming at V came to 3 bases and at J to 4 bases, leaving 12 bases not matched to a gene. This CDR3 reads CSASPLDRLPYEQYF. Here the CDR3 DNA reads TGCAGTGCTAGTCCCCTGGACAGGCTCCCTTACGAGCAGTACTTC.

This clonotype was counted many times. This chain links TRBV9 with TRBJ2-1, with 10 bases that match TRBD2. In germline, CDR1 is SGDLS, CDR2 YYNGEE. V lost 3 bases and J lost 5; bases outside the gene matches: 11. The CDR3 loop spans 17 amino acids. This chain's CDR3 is CASSGSVLAGLNNEQFF. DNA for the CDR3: TGTGCCAGCAGCGGGTCCGTACTAGCGGGGTTAAACAATGAGCAGTTCTTC.

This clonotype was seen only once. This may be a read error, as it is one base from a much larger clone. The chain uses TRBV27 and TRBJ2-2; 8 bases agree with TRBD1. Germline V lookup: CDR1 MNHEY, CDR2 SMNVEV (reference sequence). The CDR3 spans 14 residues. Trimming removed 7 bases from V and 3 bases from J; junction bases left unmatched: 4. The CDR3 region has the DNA TGTGCCAGCAATTCGGGACAGGACACCGGGGAGCTGTTTTTT. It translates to CASNSGQDTGELFF.

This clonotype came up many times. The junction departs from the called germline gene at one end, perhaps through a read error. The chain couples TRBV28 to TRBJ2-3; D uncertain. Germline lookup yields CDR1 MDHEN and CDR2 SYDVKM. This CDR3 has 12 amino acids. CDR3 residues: CASSPIRAPADF. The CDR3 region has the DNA TGTGCCAGCAGCCCGATCCGGGCCCCGGCGGATTTT.

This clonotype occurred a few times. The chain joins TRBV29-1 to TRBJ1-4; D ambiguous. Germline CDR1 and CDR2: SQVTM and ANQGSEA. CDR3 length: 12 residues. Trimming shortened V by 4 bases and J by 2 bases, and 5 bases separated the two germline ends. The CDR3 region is CSVAQTNEKLFF. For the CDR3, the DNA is TGCAGCGTTGCACAGACTAATGAAAAACTGTTTTTT.

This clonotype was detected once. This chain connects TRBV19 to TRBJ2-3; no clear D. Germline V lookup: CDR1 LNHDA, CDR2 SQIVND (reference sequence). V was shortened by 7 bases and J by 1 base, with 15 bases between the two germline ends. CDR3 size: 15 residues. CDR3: CASNTKHRCTDTQYF. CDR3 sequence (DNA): TGTGCCAGTAACACCAAACACCGTTGCACAGATACGCAGTATTTT.

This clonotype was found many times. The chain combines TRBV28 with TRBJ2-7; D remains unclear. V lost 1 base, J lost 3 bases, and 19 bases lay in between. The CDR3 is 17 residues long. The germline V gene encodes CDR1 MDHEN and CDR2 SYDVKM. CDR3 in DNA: TGTGCCAGCAGTTTATTTACCCCAAGGGTAGGCAACTACGAGCAGTACTTC. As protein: CASSLFTPRVGNYEQYF.

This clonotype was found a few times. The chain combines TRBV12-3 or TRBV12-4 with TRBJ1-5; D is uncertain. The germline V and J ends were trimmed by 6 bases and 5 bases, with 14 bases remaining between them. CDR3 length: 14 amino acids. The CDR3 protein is CASSRRAGDQPQHF. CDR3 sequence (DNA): TGTGCCAGCAGCCGGAGGGCTGGTGATCAGCCCCAGCATTTT.

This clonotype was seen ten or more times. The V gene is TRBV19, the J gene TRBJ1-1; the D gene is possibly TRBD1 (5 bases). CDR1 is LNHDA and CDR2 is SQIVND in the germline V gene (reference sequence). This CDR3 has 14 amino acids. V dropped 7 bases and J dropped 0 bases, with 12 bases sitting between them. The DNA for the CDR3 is TGTGCCAGTACCCGACGGGACCTGAACACTGAAGCTTTCTTT. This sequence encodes CASTRRDLNTEAFF. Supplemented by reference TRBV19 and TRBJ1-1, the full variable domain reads DGGITQSPKYLFRKEGQNVTLSCEQNLNHDAMYWYRQDPGQGLRLIYYSQIVNDFQKGDIAEGYSVSREKKESFPLTVTSAQKNPTAFYLCASTRRDLNTEAFFGQGTRLTVV.

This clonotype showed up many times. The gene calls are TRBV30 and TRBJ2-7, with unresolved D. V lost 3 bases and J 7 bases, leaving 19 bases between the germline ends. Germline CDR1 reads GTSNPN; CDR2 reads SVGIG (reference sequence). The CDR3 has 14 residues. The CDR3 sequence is CAWSPPGPIWEQYF. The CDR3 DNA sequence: TGTGCCTGGAGCCCGCCGGGCCCAATATGGGAGCAGTACTTC. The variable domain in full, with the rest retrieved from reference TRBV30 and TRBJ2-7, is SQTIHQWPATLVQPVGSPLSLECTVEGTSNPNLYWYRQAAGRGLQLLFYSVGIGQISSEVPQNLSASRPQDRQFILSSKKLLLSDSGFYLCAWSPPGPIWEQYFGPGTRLTVT.

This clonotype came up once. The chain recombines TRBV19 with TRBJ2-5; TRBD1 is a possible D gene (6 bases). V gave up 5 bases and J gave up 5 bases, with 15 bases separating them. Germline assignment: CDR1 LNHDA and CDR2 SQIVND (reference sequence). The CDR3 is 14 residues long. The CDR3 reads CASSPLGGYETQYF. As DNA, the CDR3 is TGTGCCAGTAGTCCATTAGGGGGATACGAGACCCAGTACTTC. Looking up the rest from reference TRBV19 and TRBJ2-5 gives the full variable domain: DGGITQSPKYLFRKEGQNVTLSCEQNLNHDAMYWYRQDPGQGLRLIYYSQIVNDFQKGDIAEGYSVSREKKESFPLTVTSAQKNPTAFYLCASSPLGGYETQYFGPGTRLLVL.

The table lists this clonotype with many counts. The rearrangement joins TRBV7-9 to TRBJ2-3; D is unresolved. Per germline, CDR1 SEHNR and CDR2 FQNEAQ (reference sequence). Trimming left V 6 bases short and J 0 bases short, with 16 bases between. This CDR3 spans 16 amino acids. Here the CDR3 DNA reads TGTGCCAGCAGAAATCTCGTGGGGTTCAGCACAGATACGCAGTATTTT. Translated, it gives CASRNLVGFSTDTQYF.

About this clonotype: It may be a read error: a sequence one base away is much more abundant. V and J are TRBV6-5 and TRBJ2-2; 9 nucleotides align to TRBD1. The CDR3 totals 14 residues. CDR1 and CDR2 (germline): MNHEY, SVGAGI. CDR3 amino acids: CASRAGTGIGELLF. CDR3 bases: TGTGCCAGCAGGGCCGGGACAGGGATCGGGGAGCTGCTTTTT.

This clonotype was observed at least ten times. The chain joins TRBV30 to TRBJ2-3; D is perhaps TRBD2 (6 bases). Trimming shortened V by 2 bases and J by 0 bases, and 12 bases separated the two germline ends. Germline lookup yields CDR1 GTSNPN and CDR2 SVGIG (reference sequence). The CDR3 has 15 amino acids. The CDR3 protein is CAWSYGGISTDTQYF. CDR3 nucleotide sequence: TGTGCCTGGAGTTACGGGGGAATAAGCACAGATACGCAGTATTTT.

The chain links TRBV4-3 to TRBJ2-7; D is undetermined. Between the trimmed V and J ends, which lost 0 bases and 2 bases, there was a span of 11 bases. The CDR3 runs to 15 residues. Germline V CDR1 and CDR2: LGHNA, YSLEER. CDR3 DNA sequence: TGCGCCAGCAGCCAAGATATAGGCAGAACCTACGAGCAGTACTTC. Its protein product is CASSQDIGRTYEQYF.

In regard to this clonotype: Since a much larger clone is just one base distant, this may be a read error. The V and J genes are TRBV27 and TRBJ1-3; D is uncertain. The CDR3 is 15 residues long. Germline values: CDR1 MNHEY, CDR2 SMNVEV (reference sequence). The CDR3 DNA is TGTGCCGGCAGACCTGGGCGGGGAGCTGGAAACACCATATATTTT. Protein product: CAGRPGRGAGNTIYF.

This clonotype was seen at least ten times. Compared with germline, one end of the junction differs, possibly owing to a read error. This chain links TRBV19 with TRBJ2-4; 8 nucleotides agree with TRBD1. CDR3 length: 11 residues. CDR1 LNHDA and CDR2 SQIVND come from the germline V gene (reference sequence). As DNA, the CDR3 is TGTGCCAGTAGTTCCGGACAGGGTTCGGACTTC. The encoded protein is CASSSGQGSDF.

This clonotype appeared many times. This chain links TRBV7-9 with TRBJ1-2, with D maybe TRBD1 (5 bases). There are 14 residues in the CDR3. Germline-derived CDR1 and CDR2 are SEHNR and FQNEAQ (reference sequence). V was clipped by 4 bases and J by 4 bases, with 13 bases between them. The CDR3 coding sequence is TGTGCCAGCAGCTCCACCCCCGACAGCTATGGCTACACCTTC. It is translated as CASSSTPDSYGYTF.

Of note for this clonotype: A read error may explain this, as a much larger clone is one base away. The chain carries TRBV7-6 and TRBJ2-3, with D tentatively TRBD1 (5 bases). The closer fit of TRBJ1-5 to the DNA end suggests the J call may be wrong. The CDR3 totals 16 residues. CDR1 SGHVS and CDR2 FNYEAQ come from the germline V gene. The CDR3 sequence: CASSLGDGQRTDTQHF. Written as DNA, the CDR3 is TGTGCCAGCAGCTTAGGGGACGGCCAGCGCACAGATACGCAGCATTTT.

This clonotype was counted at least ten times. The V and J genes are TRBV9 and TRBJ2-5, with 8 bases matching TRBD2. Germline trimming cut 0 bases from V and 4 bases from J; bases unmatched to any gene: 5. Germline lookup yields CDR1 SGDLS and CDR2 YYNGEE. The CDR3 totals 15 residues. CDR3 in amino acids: CASSVGAGEPETQYF. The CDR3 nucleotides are TGTGCCAGCAGCGTAGGAGCGGGAGAACCAGAGACCCAGTACTTC.

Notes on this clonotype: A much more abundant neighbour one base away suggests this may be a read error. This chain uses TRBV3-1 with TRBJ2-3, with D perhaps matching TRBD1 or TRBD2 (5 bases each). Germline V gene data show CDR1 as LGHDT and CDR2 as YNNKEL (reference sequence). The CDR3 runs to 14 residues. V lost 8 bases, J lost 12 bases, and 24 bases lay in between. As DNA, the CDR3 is TGTGCCAGCGGCCCCCGAGCCGGGGCAGTTTTCCAGTATTTT. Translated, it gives CASGPRAGAVFQYF.

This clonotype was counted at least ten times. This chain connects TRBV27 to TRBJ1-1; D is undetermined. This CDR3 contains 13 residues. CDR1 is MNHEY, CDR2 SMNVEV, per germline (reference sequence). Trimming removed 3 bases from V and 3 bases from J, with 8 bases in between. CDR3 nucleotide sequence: TGTGCCAGCAGTTTCGGCTACCACACTGAAGCTTTCTTT. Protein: CASSFGYHTEAFF.